The sequence of this T cell receptor (beta chain) was determined in a study of response to subunit inactivated influenza vaccine. Germline CDR1 is SGHTA and CDR2 is FQGTGA. The CDR3 is made up of 17 amino acids. V was cut by 0 bases and J by 9 bases, with 21 bases left in between. Via MiXCR, TCRdb re-called the RT-PCR reads, giving one row per CDR3 protein. Of approximately 520,000 distinct CDR3 sequences in the sample, about 15% were seen once. This TCR came from a man between 50 and 75 years old who received an inactivated influenza vaccine. The material was CD4+ T cells sorted from PBMCs, obtained approximately 25 months after vaccination. The rearrangement joins TRBV7-3 to TRBJ2-1; D possibly corresponds to TRBD2 (6 bases). CDR3 nucleotide sequence: TGTGCCAGCAGCTTAACGGAGGATCGTAGCGGCTTGGGTGAGCAGTTCTTC. Protein sequence: CASSLTEDRSGLGEQFF.